A selection of T cell receptor beta chains follows, all from one sample in a study of cytomegalovirus exposure and HLA in healthy donors. Some clones are missing from TCRdb's copy, which holds only in-frame ones; the method was immunoSEQ multiplex PCR. Of a few hundred thousand clones in the sample, 85% to 90% were seen once. The sequenced material came from PBMCs. The receptors derive from a young woman in good health and CMV-seronegative. CDR3s leave out the opening cysteine and the closing phenylalanine or tryptophan.

>TRBJ1-5|TRBV28
ASTFPDREGQPQH
>TRBJ1-5|TRBV6-6
ASSYIGGRNNQPQH
>TRBJ1-5|TRBV6-1
ASSEYGTGGQPQH
>TRBJ2-6|TRBV27
ASSLLGTGGRNSGANVLT
>TRBJ1-2|TRBV9
ASSAAGTGANYGYT
>TRBJ2-7|TRBV19
ASSIDGGSISYEQY
>TRBJ2-7|TRBV4-1
ASSQMGQGLNEQY
>TRBJ1-1|TRBV30
AWSVRGEPGRNTEAF
>TRBJ1-1|TRBV7-3
ASSPDSHRPVAF
>TRBJ1-2|TRBV4-1
ASSQLLGSQGINSYT
>TRBJ2-7|TRBV27
ASRTYLQGRTYEQY
>TRBJ2-1|TRBV11-2
ASSLGYGLADEQF
>TRBJ1-2|TRBV9
ASSGGHTYGYT
>TRBJ1-2|TRBV4-1
ASSQMTGGYGYT
>TRBJ1-1|TRBV2
ASSDPGNTEAF
>TRBJ2-3|TRBV25-1
ASSAASGYTDTQY
>TRBJ1-5|TRBV7-9
ASSLAGGNGNQPQH
>TRBJ1-2|TRBV4-3
ASSQGGAGGRGYT
>TRBJ2-7|TRBV6-1
ASSEARTGAKPYGYEQY
>TRBJ2-7|TRBV30
AWGASSYEQY
>TRBJ2-7|TRBV5-6
ASSLLADRGLPGSYEQY
>TRBJ1-1|TRBV19
ASSRTGDTEAF
>TRBJ2-7|TRBV10-1
ASSTSGEGEQY
>TRBJ2-1|TRBV2
ATGGLAGTNEQF
>TRBJ2-7|TRBV6-1
ASSGTGERGEQY
>TRBJ2-5|TRBV4-2
ASSQHIKQGFLETQY
>TRBJ1-1|TRBV18
ASSPPLGNTEAF
>TRBJ2-7|TRBV29-1
SVETGSASYEQY
>TRBJ1-1|TRBV10-2
ASSPGQGAAAF
>TRBJ2-7|TRBV27
ASASMGQGLGEQY
>TRBJ1-2|TRBV7-2
ASSSGNRVPGYT
>TRBJ2-7|TRBV6-6
ATSLMWDSEQY
>TRBJ1-2|TRBV6-1
ASSERTRRDLGGYT
>TRBJ2-5|TRBV5-1
ASSRDSNQETQY
>TRBJ1-1|TRBV5-1
ASSANRATEAF
>TRBJ1-4|TRBV5-1
ASSLRGATNEKLF
>TRBJ1-6|TRBV30
AWSDVRNSPLH
>TRBJ1-5|TRBV6-5
ASRQGAANQPQH
>TRBJ2-1|TRBV7-9
ASSLALGLAGVEQF
>TRBJ2-6|TRBV7-9
ASSLGGWDSGANVLT
>TRBJ2-7|TRBV10-3
AISVPGTSGYSYEQY
>TRBJ2-3|TRBV27
ASRPGLVLRDTQY
>TRBJ2-1|TRBV4-3
ASSQGSNYNEQF
>TRBJ1-2|TRBV28
ASRRDRASQGYGYT
>TRBJ2-1|TRBV29-1
SATTGLRGNEQF
>TRBJ2-1|TRBV11-2
ASSSLGLAGEDEQF